The following is a T cell receptor beta chain sequence with its context. The antigen is undetermined. This CDR3 spans 15 amino acids. V lost 2 bases, J lost 6 bases, and 8 bases stayed unmatched. CDR1 KGHSH and CDR2 LQKENI come from the germline V gene. Once RNA had been extracted, it was reverse transcribed into cDNA to act as the sequencing template. Method: immunoSEQ multiplex PCR; TCRdb's copy keeps in-frame clones and lacks some. Of approximately 170,000 clones listed, 60% to 70% were seen once; the top ten hold 0.65% to 0.7%. These data are taken from a study of CD8+ T cells in alopecia areata. Notes on the study in general: Because of a solitary nonresponder, the connection of baseline CD8+ expansion to response stays uncertain. Sequences from scalp samples also cover resident alphabeta T cells of normal skin.

Treatment here: oral pan-JAK inhibitor, 5-10 mg twice daily. The source material was CD4+ T cells sorted from blood, sampled at week 4, from a patient treated with tofacitinib. The sequence was collected from a human donor with alopecia areata. The V gene is TRBV18, the J gene TRBJ2-7, with 9 bases matching TRBD2. The CDR3 DNA sequence: TGTGCCAGCTCACCAGGGCTAGCGGGATCTGGCGAGCAGTACTTC. It yields the protein CASSPGLAGSGEQYF.